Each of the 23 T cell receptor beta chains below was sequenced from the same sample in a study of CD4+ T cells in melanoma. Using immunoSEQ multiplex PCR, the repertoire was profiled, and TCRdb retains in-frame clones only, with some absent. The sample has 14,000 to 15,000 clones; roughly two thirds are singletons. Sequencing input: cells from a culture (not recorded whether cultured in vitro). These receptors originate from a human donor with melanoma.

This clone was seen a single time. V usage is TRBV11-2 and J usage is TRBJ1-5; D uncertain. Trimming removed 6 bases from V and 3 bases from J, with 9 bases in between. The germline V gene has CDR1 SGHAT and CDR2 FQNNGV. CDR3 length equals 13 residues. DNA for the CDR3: TGTGCCAGCAGACGTGGTAACAATCAGCCCCAGCATTTT. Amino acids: CASRRGNNQPQHF.

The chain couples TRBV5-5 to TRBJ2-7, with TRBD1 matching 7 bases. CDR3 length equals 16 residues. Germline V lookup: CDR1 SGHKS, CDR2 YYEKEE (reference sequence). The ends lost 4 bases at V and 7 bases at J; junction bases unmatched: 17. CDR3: CASSLIGGQGVREQYF. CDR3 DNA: TGTGCCAGCAGCCTCATAGGTGGTCAGGGGGTGAGAGAGCAGTACTTC.

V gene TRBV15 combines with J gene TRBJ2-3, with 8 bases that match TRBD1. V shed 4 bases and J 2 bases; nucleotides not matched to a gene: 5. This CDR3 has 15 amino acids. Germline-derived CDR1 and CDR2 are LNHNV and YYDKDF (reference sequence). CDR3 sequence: CATSIRTGITDTQYF. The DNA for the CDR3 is TGTGCCACCAGCATCCGGACAGGGATCACAGATACGCAGTATTTT.

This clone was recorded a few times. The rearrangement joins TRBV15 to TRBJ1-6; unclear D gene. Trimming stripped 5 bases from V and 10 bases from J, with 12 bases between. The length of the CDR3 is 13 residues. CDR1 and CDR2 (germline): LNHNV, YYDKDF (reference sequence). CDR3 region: CATSLKFDSPLHF. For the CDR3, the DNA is TGTGCCACCAGCTTAAAGTTTGACTCACCCCTCCACTTT. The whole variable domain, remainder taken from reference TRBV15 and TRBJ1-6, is DAMVIQNPRYQVTQFGKPVTLSCSQTLNHNVMYWYQQKSSQAPKLLFHYYDKDFNNEADTPDNFQSRRPNTSFCFLDIRSPGLGDTAMYLCATSLKFDSPLHFGNGTRLTVT.

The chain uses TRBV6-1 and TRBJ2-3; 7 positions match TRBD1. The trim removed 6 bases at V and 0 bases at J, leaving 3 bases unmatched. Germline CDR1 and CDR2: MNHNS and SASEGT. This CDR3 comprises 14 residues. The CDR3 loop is CASRNRGSTDTQYF. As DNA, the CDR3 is TGTGCCAGCAGGAACAGGGGTAGCACAGATACGCAGTATTTT.

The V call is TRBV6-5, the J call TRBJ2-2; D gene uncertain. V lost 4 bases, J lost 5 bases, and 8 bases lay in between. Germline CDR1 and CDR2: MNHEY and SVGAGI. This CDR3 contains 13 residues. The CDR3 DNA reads TGTGCCAGCAGTTTGCCGGGTACCGGGGAGCTGTTTTTT. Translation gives CASSLPGTGELFF.

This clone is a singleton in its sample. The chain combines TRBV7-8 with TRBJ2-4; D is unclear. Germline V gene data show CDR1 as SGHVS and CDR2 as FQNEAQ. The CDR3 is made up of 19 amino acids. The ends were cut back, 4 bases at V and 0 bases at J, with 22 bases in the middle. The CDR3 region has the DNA TGTGCCAGCAGCTCTTATAGGTTTCCAGGCGGAGTAGCCAAAAACATTCAGTACTTC. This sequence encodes CASSSYRFPGGVAKNIQYF.

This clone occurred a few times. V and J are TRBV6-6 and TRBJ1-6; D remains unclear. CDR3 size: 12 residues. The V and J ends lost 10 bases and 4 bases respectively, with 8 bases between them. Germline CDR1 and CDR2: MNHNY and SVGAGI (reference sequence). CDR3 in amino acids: CATNRYNSPLHF. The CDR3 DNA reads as TGTGCCACCAACCGGTATAATTCACCCCTCCACTTT.

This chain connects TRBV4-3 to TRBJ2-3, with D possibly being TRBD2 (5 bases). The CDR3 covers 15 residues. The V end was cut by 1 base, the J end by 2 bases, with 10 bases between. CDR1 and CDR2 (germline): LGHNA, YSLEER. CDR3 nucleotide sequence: TGCGCCAGCAGCCAAGGATACGGGGACACAGATACGCAGTATTTT. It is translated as CASSQGYGDTDTQYF.

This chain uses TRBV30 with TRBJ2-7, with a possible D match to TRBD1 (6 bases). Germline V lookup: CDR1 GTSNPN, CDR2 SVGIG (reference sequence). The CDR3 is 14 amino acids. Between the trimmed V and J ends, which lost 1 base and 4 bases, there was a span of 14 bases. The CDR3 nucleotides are TGTGCCTGGAGTGACGGTGTCAGGGGATACGAGCAGTACTTC. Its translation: CAWSDGVRGYEQYF.

The CDR3 nucleotides read TGTGCAAGTCGCTTCTCAGGGTCGCGTCAGCCCCAGCATTTT. Translated, it gives CASRFSGSRQPQHF. This rearrangement joins TRBV12-2 to TRBJ1-5; the table's D call TRBD1 went unverified against the DNA. TRBV12-2 is a recognized pseudogene. There are 14 residues in the CDR3.

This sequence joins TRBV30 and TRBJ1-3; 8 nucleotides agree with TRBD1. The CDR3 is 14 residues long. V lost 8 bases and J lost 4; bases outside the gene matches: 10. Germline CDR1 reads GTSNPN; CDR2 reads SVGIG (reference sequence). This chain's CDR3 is CAMGQGALGNTIYF. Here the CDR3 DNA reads TGTGCCATGGGGCAGGGGGCATTGGGAAACACCATATATTTT.

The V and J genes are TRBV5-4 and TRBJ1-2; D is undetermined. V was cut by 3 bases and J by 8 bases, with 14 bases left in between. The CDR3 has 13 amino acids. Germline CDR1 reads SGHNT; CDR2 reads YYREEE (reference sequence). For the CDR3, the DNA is TGTGCCAGCAGCTCTGCGTTTAGTTTAGGCTACACCTTC. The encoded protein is CASSSAFSLGYTF. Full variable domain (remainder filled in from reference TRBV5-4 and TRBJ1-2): ETGVTQSPTHLIKTRGQQVTLRCSSQSGHNTVSWYQQALGQGPQFIFQYYREEENGRGNFPPRFSGLQFPNYSSELNVNALELDDSALYLCASSSAFSLGYTFGSGTRLTVV.

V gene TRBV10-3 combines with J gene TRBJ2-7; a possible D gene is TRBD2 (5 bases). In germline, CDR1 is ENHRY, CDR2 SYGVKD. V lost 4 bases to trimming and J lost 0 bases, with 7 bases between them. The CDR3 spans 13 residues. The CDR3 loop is CAISGELSYEQYF. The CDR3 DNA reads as TGTGCCATCAGTGGGGAGCTCTCCTACGAGCAGTACTTC.

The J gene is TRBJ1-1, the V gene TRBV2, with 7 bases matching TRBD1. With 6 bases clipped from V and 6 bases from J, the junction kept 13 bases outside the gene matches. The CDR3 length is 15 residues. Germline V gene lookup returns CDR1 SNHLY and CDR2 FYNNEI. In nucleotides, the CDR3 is TGTGCCAGCAGGCGGCGACAGGGAGGTCTGGCTGAAGCTTTCTTT. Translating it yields CASRRRQGGLAEAFF.

CDR3 residues: CASTGGLGNTEAFF. The CDR3, as DNA: TGTGCCAGCACCGGGGGGCTAGGGAACACTGAAGCTTTCTTT. The rearrangement joins TRBV6-6 to TRBJ1-1; D possibly corresponds to TRBD1 (6 bases). V lost 7 bases and J 1 base, leaving 13 bases between the germline ends. The germline CDR1 and CDR2 sequences are MNHNY and SVGAGI (reference sequence). The CDR3 spans 14 residues.

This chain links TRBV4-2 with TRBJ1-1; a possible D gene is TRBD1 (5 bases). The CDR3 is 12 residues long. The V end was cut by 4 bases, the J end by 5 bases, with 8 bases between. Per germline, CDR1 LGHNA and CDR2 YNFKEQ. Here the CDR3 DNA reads TGTGCCAGCAGCCGGGGGTTGACTGAAGCTTTCTTT. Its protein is CASSRGLTEAFF.

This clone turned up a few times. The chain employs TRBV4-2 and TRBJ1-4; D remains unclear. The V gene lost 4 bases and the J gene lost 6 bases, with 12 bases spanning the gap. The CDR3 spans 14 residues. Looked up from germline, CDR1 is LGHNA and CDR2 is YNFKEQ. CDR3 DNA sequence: TGTGCCAGCAGCCCCCCCCCGGATCATGAAAAACTGTTTTTT. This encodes CASSPPPDHEKLFF.

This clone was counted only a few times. CDR3 in amino acids: CASSSLRGGRNSPLHF. For the CDR3, the DNA is TGTGCCAGCAGCTCTTTGCGAGGTGGGCGGAATTCACCCCTCCACTTT. V gene TRBV7-9 combines with J gene TRBJ1-6, with no clear D. The CDR3 extends over 16 amino acids. Germline CDR1 reads SEHNR; CDR2 reads FQNEAQ (reference sequence). V was trimmed by 4 bases and J by 7 bases, leaving 17 bases between them.

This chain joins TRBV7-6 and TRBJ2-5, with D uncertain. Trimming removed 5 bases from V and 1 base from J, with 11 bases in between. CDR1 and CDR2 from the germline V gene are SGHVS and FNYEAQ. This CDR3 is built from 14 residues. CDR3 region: CASSPAPAQETQYF. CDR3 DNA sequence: TGTGCCAGCAGCCCCGCCCCCGCCCAAGAGACCCAGTACTTC.

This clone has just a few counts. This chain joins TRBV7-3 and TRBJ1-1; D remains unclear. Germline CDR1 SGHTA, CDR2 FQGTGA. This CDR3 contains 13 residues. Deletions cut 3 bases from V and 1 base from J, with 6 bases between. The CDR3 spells CASSFMGNTEAFF. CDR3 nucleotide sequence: TGTGCCAGCAGCTTTATGGGGAACACTGAAGCTTTCTTT.

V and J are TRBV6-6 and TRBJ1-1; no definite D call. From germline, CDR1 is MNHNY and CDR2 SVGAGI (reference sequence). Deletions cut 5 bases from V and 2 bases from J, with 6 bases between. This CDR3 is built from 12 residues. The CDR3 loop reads CASSLANTEAFF. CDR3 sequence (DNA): TGTGCCAGCAGTCTGGCTAACACTGAAGCTTTCTTT.

For the CDR3, the DNA is TGTGCCAGCAGAAAGGACTCCTACGAGCAGTACTTC. Protein product: CASRKDSYEQYF. The chain uses TRBV6-5 and TRBJ2-7, with D uncertain. Germline V gene sequence: CDR1 MNHEY, CDR2 SVGAGI. The V gene lost 6 bases and the J gene lost 0 bases, with 6 bases spanning the gap. The CDR3 consists of 12 residues.